This TCR beta chain was recovered during a study of cytomegalovirus exposure and HLA in healthy donors. Study in general: Membership in the Caucasian-associated ancestry cluster was found for around 81% of roughly 400 genotyped donors. Notes on the study in general: In an earlier analysis, in roughly 580 donors, most V segments appeared productive either ~90% or ~30% of the time. Both high specificity and high sensitivity reportedly marked the classifier's diagnosis of cytomegalovirus status.

CDR1 and CDR2 from the germline V gene are MNHNY and SVGAGI (reference sequence). J gave up 2 bases and V 4 bases, and 4 bases lay outside the gene matches. The CDR3 is 16 residues long. On this clone: Its antigen is not known.

The PCR used 60 Vbeta and 13 Jbeta primers. The method was immunoSEQ multiplex PCR; TCRdb's version includes in-frame clones alone and lacks a portion of them. The sample consists of about 110,000 clones, less than 80% of them appearing once. The chain carries TRBV6-6 and TRBJ2-3; 12 nucleotides align to TRBD2. The specimen sequenced was PBMCs. The origin of this receptor is a woman aged 30 to 39 in good health and CMV-seronegative. In nucleotides, the CDR3 is TGTGCCAGCAGTTTCAGGACTAGCGGGACCACAGATACGCAGTATTTT. Amino acids: CASSFRTSGTTDTQYF.